This entry concerns a single T cell receptor (beta chain). Only in-frame clones appear in the TCRdb table, and some are missing; sequencing was by immunoSEQ multiplex PCR. The data hold about 53,000 clones, with 65% to 85% observed a single time. The record originates from a study of T cell clones after liver transplantation. Study context: A pre-transplant mixed lymphocyte reaction with TCRbeta sequencing defined graft-donor-reactive clones followed in post-transplant blood.

CDR1 and CDR2 from the germline V gene are SGHTA and FQGTGA. CDR3 length equals 15 residues. Deletions cut 2 bases from V and 0 bases from J, with 8 bases between. Specimen: CD4+ T cells from blood, collected before liver transplant. The genes are TRBV7-3 and TRBJ1-3; D not certain. This TCR derives from a human donor who received a liver transplant. CDR3 region: CASSLGPNSGNTIYF. The CDR3, as DNA: TGTGCCAGCAGCTTAGGCCCCAACTCTGGAAACACCATATATTTT.